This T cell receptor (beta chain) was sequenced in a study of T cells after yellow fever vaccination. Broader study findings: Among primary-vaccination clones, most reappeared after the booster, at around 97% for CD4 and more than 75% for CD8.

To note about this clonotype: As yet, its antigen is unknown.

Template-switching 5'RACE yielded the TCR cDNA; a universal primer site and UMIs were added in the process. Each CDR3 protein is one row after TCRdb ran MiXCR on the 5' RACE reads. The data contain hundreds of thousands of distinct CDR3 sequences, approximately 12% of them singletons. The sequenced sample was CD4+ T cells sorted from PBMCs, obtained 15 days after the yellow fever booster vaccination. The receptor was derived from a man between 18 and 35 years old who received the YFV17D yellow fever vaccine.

Written as DNA, the CDR3 is TGTGCCAGCAGTCCGAGGGTAGGCTCCTACAATGAGCAGTTCTTC. Amino acids: CASSPRVGSYNEQFF. The chain joins TRBV6-5 to TRBJ2-1; D is possibly TRBD2 (5 bases). V was trimmed by 5 bases and J by 0 bases, leaving 11 bases between them. This CDR3 region has 15 residues. Germline CDR1 MNHEY, CDR2 SVGAGI.